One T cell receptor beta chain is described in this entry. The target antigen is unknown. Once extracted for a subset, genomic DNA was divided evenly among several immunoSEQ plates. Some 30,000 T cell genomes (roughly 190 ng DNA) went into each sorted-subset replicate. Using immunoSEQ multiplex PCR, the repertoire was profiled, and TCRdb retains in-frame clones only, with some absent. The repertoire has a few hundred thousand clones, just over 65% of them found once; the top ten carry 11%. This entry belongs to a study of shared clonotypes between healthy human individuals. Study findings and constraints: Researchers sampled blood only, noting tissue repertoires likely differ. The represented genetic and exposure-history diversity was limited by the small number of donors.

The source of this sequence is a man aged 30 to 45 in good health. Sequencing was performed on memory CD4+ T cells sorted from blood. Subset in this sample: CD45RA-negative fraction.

CDR3 in DNA: TGTGCCAGCGGTCAGGGGTGGCAGAACACTGAAGCTTTCTTT. Translated: CASGQGWQNTEAFF. The rearrangement joins TRBV6-1 to TRBJ1-1; D is possibly TRBD1 (6 bases). This CDR3 spans 14 amino acids. Between the trimmed V and J ends, which lost 8 bases and 1 base, there was a span of 14 bases. Germline V lookup: CDR1 MNHNS, CDR2 SASEGT.